This T cell receptor (beta chain) was profiled in a study of spatial heterogeneity in lung cancer. Time point in this sample: sample taken at primary tumor resection. TCRs were sequenced from unsorted whole RNA of tumor, nontumor lung or PBMC. This clonotype was found a few times. Each TCR cDNA molecule bore a unique molecular identifier. MiXCR, applied by TCRdb to the 5' RACE reads, yields one record per CDR3 protein. The table records about 21,000 distinct CDR3 sequences, 4.5% to 5% of them present only once. Sequences were derived from PBMCs, sampled at surgery. This clonotype was obtained from a male donor with early-stage non-small cell lung cancer.

CDR3 region: CASSREQGVGYGYTF. CDR3 DNA sequence: TGTGCCAGCAGCCGTGAACAGGGGGTCGGCTATGGCTACACCTTC. The chain employs TRBV2 and TRBJ1-2; TRBD1 matches at 8 bases. Germline V gives CDR1 SNHLY, CDR2 FYNNEI. Trimming removed 6 bases from V and 4 bases from J; junction bases left unmatched: 10. CDR3 length: 15 residues.